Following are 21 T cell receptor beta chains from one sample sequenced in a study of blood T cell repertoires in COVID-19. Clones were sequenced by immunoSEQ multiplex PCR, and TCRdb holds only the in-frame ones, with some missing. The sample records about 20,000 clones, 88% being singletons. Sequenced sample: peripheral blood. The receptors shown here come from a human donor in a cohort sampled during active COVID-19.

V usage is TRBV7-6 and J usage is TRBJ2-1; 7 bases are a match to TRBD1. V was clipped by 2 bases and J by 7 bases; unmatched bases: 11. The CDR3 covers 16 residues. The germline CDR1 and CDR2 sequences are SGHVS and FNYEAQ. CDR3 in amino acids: CASSLFGTVTGNEQFF. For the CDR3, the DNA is TGTGCCAGCAGCTTATTTGGGACAGTAACTGGGAATGAGCAGTTCTTC.

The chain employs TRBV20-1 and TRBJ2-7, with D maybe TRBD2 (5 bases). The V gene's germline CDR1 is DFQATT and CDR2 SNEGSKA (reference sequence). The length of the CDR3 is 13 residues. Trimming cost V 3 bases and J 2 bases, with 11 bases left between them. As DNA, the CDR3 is TGCAGTGCTAGTGGTCGGGAAACCTACGAGCAGTACTTC. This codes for CSASGRETYEQYF.

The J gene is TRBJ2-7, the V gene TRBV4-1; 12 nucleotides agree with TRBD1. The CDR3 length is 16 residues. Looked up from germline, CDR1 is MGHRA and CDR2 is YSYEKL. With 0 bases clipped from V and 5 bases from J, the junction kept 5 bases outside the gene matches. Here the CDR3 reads CASSQDSGTGGHEQYF. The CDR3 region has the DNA TGCGCCAGCAGCCAAGATAGTGGGACAGGGGGCCACGAGCAGTACTTC.

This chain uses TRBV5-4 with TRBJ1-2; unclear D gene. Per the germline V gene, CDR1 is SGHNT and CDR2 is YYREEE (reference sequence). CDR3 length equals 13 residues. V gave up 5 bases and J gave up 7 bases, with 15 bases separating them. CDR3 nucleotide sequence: TGTGCCAGCAGACTAGATACGATCGGTGGCTACACCTTC. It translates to CASRLDTIGGYTF. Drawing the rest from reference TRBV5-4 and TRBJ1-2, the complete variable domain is ETGVTQSPTHLIKTRGQQVTLRCSSQSGHNTVSWYQQALGQGPQFIFQYYREEENGRGNFPPRFSGLQFPNYSSELNVNALELDDSALYLCASRLDTIGGYTFGSGTRLTVV.

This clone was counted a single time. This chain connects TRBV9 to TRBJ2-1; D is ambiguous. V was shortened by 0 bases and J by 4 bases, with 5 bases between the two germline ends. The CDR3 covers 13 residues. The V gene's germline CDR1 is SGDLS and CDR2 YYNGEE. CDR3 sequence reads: CASSVDSYNEQFF. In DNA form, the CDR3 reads TGTGCCAGCAGCGTAGACTCGTACAATGAGCAGTTCTTC.

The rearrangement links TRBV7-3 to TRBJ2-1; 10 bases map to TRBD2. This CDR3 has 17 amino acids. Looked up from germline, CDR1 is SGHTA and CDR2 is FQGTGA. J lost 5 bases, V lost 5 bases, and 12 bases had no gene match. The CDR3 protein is CASSLNAGTSANNEQFF. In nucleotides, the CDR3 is TGTGCCAGCAGCCTCAATGCCGGGACTAGCGCTAACAATGAGCAGTTCTTC.

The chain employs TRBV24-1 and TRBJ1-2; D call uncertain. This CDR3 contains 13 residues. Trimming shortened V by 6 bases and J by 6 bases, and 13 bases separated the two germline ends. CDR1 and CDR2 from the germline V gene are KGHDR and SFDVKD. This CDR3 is CATSTPEVDGYTF. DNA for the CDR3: TGTGCCACCAGTACCCCCGAGGTGGATGGCTACACCTTC.

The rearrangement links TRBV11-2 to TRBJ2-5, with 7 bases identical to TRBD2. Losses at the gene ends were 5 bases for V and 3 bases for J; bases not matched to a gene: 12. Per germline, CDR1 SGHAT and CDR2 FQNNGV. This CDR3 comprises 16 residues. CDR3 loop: CASSPRLPGLKETQYF. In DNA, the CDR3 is TGTGCCAGCAGCCCCCGGCTTCCGGGACTAAAAGAGACCCAGTACTTC.

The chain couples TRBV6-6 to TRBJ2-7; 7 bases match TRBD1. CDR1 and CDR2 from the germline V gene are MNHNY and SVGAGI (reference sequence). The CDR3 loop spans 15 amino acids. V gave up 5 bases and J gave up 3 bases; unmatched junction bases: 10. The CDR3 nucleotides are TGTGCCAGCAGTCACAGATCGGGACAGTTCTACGAGCAGTACTTC. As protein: CASSHRSGQFYEQYF.

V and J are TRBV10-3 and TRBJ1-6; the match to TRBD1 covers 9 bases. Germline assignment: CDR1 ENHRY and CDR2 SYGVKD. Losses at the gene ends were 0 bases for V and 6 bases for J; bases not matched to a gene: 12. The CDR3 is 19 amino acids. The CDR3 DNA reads TGTGCCATCAGTGAGTCCGGGGGACAGGGAACTGACACTAATTCACCCCTCCACTTT. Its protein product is CAISESGGQGTDTNSPLHF.

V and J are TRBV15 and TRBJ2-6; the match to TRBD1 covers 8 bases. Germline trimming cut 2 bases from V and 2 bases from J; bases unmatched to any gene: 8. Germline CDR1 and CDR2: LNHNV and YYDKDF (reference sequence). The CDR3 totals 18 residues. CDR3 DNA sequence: TGTGCCACCAGCAGACCAGGGGGCGATTTTGCTGGGGCCAACGTCCTGACTTTC. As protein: CATSRPGGDFAGANVLTF.

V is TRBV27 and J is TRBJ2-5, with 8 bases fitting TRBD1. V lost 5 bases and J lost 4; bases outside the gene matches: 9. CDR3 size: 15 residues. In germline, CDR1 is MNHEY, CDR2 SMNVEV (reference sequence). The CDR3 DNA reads TGTGCCAGCAGTGCTGGGGACAGGTTGGTAGAGACCCAGTACTTC. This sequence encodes CASSAGDRLVETQYF.

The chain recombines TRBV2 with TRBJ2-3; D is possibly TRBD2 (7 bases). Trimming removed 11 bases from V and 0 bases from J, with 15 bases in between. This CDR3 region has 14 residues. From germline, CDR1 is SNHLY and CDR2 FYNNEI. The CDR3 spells CAAGADFSTDTQYF. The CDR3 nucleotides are TGTGCCGCGGGGGCGGACTTTAGCACAGATACGCAGTATTTT.

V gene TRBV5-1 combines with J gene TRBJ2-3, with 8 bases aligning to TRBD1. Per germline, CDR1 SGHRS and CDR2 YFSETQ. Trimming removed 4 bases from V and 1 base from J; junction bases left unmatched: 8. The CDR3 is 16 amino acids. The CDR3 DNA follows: TGCGCCAGCAGCGTTTCCGGGACAGGAGGCACAGATACGCAGTATTTT. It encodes CASSVSGTGGTDTQYF.

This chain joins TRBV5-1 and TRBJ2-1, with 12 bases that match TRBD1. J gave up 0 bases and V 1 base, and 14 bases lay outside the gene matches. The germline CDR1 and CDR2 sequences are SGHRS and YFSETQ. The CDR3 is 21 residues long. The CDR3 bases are TGCGCCAGCAGCTTGCAGTGGGGACAGGGGGCTAATTTGGGCTCCTACAATGAGCAGTTCTTC. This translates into CASSLQWGQGANLGSYNEQFF.

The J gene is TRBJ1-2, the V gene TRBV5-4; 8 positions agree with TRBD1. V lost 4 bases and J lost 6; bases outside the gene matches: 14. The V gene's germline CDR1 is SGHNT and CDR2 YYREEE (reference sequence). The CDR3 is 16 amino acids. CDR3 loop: CASSQGQGLSSDGYTF. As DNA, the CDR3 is TGTGCCAGCAGCCAAGGACAGGGTCTTTCGTCGGATGGCTACACCTTC.

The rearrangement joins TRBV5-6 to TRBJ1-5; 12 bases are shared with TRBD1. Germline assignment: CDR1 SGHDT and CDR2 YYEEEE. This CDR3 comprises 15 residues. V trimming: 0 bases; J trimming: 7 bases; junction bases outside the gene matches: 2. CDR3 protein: CASSLGGTGGQPQHF. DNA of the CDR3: TGTGCCAGCAGCTTGGGGGGGACAGGGGGCCAGCCCCAGCATTTT. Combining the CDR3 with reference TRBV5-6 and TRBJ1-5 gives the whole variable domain DAGVTQSPTHLIKTRGQQVTLRCSPKSGHDTVSWYQQALGQGPQFIFQYYEEEERQRGNFPDRFSGHQFPNYSSELNVNALLLGDSALYLCASSLGGTGGQPQHFGDGTRLSIL.

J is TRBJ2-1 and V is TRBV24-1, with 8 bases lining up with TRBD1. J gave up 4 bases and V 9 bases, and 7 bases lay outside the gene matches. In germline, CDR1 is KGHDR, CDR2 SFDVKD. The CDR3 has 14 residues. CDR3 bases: TGTGCCACCCGAGGGACAGGAACATACAATGAGCAGTTCTTC. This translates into CATRGTGTYNEQFF.

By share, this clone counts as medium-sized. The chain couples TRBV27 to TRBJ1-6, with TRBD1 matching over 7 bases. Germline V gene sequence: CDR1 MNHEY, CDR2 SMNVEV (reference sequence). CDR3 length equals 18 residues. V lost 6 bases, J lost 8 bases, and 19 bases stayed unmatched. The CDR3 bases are TGTGCCAGCAGCATTTGGTCCCCTCCGGGGACAGCCTATTCACCCCTCCACTTT. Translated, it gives CASSIWSPPGTAYSPLHF.

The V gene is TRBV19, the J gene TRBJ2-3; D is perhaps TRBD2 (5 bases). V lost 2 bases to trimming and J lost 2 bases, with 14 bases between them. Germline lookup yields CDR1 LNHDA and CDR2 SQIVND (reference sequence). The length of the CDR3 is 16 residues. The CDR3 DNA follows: TGTGCCAGTAGTATAACGGACTCCATCGTCACAGATACGCAGTATTTT. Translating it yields CASSITDSIVTDTQYF.

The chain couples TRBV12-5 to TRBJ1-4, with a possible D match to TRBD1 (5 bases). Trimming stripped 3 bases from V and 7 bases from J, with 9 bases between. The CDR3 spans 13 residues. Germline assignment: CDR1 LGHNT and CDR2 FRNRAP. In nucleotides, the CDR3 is TGTGCTAGTGGTTTTTCGGGGGGTGAAAAACTGTTTTTT. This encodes CASGFSGGEKLFF.